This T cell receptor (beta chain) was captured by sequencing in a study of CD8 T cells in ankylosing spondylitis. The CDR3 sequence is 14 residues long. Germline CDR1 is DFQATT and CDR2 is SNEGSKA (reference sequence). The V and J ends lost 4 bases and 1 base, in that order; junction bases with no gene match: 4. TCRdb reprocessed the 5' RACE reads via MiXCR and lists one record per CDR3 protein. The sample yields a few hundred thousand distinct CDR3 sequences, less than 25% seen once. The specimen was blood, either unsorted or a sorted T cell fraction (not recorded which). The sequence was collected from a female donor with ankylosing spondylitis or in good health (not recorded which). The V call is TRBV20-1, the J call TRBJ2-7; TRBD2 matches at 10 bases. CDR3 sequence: CSATTSGASYEQYF. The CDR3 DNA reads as TGCAGTGCTACTACTAGCGGGGCATCCTACGAGCAGTACTTC.